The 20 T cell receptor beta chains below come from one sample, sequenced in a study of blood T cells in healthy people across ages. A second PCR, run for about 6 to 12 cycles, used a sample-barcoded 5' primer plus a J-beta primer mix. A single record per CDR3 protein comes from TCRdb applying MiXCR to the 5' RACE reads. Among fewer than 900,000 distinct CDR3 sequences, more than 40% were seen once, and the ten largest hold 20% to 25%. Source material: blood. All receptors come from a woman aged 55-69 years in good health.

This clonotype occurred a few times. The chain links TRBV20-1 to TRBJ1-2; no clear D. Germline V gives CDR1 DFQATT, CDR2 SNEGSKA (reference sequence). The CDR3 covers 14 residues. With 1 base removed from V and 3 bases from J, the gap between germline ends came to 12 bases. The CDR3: CSARAVGKDYGYTF. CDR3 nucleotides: TGCAGTGCTAGAGCAGTGGGCAAGGACTATGGCTACACCTTC.

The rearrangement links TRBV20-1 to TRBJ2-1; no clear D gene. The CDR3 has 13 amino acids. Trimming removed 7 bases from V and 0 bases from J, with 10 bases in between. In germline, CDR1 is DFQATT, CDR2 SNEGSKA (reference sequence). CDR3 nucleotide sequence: TGCAGTGTCAGAGAGAGCTCCTACAATGAGCAGTTCTTC. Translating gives CSVRESSYNEQFF.

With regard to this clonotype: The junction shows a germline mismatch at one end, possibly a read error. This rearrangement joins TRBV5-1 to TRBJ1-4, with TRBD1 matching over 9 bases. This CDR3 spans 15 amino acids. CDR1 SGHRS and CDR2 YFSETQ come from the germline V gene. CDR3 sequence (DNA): TGTGCCAGCAGTCCTGGACAGGGGCCGAATGAAAAACTGTTTTTT. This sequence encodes CASSPGQGPNEKLFF.

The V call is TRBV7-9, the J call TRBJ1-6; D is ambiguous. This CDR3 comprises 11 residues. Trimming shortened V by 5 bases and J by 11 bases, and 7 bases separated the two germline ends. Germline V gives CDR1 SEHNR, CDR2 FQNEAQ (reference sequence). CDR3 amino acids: CASSVGTPLHF. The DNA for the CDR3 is TGTGCCAGCAGCGTGGGGACACCCCTCCACTTT.

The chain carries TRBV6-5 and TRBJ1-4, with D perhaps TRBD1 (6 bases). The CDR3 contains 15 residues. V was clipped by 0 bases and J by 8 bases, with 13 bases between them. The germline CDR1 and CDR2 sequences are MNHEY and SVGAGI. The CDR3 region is CASSYSTDSGEKLFF. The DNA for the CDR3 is TGTGCCAGCAGTTACTCGACGGACAGTGGAGAAAAACTGTTTTTT.

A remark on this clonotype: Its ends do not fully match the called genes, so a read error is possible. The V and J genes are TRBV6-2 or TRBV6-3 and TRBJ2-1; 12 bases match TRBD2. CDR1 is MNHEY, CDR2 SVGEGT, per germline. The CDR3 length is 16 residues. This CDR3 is CASSYSLAGGPGELFF. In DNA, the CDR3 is TGTGCCAGCAGTTACTCGCTAGCGGGGGGGCCCGGTGAGCTGTTCTTC.

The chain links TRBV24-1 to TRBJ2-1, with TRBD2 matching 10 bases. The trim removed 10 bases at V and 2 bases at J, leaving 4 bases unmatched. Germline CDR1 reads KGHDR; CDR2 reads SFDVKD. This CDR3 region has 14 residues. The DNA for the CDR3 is TGTGCCACTGGGAGCGGGGGGGCCTACAATGAGCAGTTCTTC. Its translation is CATGSGGAYNEQFF.

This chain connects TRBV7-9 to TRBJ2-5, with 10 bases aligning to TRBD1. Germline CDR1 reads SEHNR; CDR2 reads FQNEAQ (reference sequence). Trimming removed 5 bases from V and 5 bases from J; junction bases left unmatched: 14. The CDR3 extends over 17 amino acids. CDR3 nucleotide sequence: TGTGCCAGCAGCGTCGGGACAGGGGCACTATGGGGGGAGACCCAGTACTTC. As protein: CASSVGTGALWGETQYF.

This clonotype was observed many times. CDR3: CASSIQDGLKFNTQYF. As DNA, the CDR3 is TGTGCCAGCAGCATCCAGGACGGCCTTAAATTTAATACGCAGTATTTT. The chain combines TRBV21-1 with TRBJ2-3; the table's D gene call, TRBD2, was not cross checked with the DNA. TRBV21-1 constitutes a pseudogene. The CDR3 runs 16 residues.

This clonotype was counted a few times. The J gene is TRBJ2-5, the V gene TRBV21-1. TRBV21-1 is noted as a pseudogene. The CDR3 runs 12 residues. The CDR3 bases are TGTGCCAGCAGTGGCAGTGAAGAGACCCAGTACTTC. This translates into CASSGSEETQYF.

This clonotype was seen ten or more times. CDR3 region: CASRSGGGEQYF. The CDR3 DNA sequence: TGTGCCAGCAGGTCAGGGGGAGGCGAGCAGTACTTC. This chain connects TRBV25-1 to TRBJ2-7; a possible D gene is TRBD1 (7 bases). The CDR3 is made up of 12 amino acids. V was cut by 6 bases and J by 6 bases, with 12 bases left in between. Germline lookup yields CDR1 MGHDK and CDR2 SYGVNS.

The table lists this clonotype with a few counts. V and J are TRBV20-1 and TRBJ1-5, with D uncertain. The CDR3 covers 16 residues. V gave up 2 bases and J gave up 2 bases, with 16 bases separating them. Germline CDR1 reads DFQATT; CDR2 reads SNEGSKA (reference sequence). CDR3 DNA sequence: TGCAGTGCTAGATCTTCCCTCCGGGGTGGCAATCAGCCCCAGCATTTT. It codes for CSARSSLRGGNQPQHF.

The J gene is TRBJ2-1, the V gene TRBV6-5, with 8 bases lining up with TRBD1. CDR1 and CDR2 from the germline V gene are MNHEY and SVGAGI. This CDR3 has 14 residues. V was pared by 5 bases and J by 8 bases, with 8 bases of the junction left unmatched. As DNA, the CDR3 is TGTGCCAGCAGTGACCGGGACAGGACTTATGAGCAGTTCTTC. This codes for CASSDRDRTYEQFF.

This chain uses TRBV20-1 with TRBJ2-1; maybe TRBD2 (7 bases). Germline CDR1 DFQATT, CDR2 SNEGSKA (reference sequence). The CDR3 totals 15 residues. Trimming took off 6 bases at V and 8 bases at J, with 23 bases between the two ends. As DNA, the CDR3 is TGCAGTGCACCCGTGGAGGGGGGGCAGCGGGATGAGCAGTTCTTC. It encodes CSAPVEGGQRDEQFF.

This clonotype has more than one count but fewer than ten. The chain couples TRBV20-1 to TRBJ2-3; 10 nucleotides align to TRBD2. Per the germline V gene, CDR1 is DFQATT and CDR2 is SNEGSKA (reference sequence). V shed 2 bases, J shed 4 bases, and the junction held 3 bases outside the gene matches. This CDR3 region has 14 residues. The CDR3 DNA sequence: TGCAGTGCTAGATCAGCGGGAGGGTCAGATACGCAGTATTTT. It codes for CSARSAGGSDTQYF.

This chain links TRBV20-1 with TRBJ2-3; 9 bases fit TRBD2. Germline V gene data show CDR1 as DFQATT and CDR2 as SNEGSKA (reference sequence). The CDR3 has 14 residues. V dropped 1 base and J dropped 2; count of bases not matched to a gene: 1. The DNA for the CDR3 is TGCAGTGCTAGAGTAGCGGGGGACACAGATACGCAGTATTTT. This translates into CSARVAGDTDTQYF.

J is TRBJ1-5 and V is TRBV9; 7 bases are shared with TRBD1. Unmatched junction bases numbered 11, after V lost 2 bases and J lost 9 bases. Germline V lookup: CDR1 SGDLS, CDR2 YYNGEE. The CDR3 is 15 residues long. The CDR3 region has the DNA TGTGCCAGCAGCGTTGATACTGGGACAGCTCGGCCCCAGCATTTT. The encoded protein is CASSVDTGTARPQHF. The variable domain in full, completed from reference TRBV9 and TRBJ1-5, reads DSGVTQTPKHLITATGQRVTLRCSPRSGDLSVYWYQQSLDQGLQFLIQYYNGEERAKGNILERFSAQQFPDLHSELNLSSLELGDSALYFCASSVDTGTARPQHFGDGTRLSIL.

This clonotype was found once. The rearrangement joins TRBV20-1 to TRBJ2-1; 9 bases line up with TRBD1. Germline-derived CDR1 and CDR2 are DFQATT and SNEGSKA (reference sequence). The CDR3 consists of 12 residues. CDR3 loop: CRVGQGTNEQFF. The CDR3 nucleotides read TGCAGAGTTGGACAGGGGACGAATGAGCAGTTCTTC.

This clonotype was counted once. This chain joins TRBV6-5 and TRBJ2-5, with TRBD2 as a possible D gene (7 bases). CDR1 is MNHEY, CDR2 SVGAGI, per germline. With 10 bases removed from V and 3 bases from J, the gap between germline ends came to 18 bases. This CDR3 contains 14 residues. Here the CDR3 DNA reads TGTGCCACCCGGGGCAGGGGAGGGGAAGAGACCCAGTACTTC. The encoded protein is CATRGRGGEETQYF.

CDR3 region: CASSPGGGNTGELFF. Written as DNA, the CDR3 is TGCGCCAGCAGCCCCGGGGGAGGGAACACCGGGGAGCTGTTTTTT. This chain joins TRBV5-1 and TRBJ2-2, with a possible D match to TRBD2 (6 bases). Germline values: CDR1 SGHRS, CDR2 YFSETQ. The CDR3 contains 15 residues. V was pared by 4 bases and J by 1 base, with 11 bases between.